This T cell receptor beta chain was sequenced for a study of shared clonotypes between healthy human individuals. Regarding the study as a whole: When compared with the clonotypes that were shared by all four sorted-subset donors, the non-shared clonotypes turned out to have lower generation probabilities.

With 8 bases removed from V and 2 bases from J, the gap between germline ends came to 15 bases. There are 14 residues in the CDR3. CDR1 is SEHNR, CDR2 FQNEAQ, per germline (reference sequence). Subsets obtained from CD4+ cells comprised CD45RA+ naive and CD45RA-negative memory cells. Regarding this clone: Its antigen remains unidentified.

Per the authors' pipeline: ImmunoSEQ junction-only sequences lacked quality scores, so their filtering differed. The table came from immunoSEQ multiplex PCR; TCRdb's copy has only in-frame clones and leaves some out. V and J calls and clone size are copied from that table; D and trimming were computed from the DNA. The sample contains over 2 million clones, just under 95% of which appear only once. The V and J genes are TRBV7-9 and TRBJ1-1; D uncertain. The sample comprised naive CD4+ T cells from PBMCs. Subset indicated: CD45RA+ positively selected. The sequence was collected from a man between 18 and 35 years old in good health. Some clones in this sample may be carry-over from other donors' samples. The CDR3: CASLEGRSNTEAFF. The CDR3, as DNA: TGTGCCAGCTTAGAAGGGCGATCAAACACTGAAGCTTTCTTT.